This T cell receptor beta chain originates from a study of blood T cells in healthy people across ages. PCR was performed a second time for roughly 7 to 11 cycles using a sample-barcoded 5' primer and a J-beta primer mix. Paired-end reads containing CDR3 totaled no fewer than 3 million for each sample. Each CDR3 protein gets one entry after TCRdb re-called the 5' RACE reads with MiXCR. This table holds some 750,000 distinct CDR3 sequences, approximately 21% found once. The CDR3 totals 12 residues. Looked up from germline, CDR1 is MNHNS and CDR2 is SASEGT. Trimming took 7 bases from V and 4 from J, leaving 8 bases between them.

The specimen sequenced was blood. The clonotype comes from a man between 65 and 85 years old in good health. The genes are TRBV6-1 and TRBJ2-1; D is unresolved. The CDR3 region has the DNA TGTGCCAGCACCTTCGGGTACAATGAGCAGTTCTTC. Translation gives CASTFGYNEQFF.